This paragraph covers one TCR beta chain sequence. The germline V gene has CDR1 SEHNR and CDR2 FQNEAQ (reference sequence). The V gene lost 3 bases and the J gene lost 5 bases, with 10 bases spanning the gap. The CDR3 runs to 13 residues. This sample is part of a study of CD8 T cells in Susac syndrome. Study-level information: Sequenced Susac syndrome patients included over 5 with active disease and 8 or 9 who were in remission.

After extraction with the RNeasy kit, roughly 0.45 to 1 ug of the RNA was reverse transcribed using random hexamers. The CDR3 of TCR beta was amplified by immunoSEQ multiplex PCR across 54 Vbeta and 13 Jbeta. TCRdb re-derived calls from the immunoSEQ multiplex PCR reads in MiXCR, one entry per CDR3 protein. Counted here are about 24,000 distinct CDR3 sequences, about 93% occurring once; the ten biggest clones make up 0.55% to 0.7%. The receptor's source is a human donor with Susac syndrome. Sequencing was done on a sample of CD8+ T cells from PBMCs. The chain combines TRBV7-9 with TRBJ2-5; possibly TRBD1 for D (5 bases). The CDR3 DNA reads TGTGCCAGCAGCTTTAGGGGTTTGGAGACCCAGTACTTC. Translation gives CASSFRGLETQYF.